The TCR beta chain described here comes from a study of T-cell memory formation after mild COVID-19. General study results and limits: The study found contracting CD4+ clones mainly in CM and EM and contracting CD8+ clones in EMRA. Pre-infection memory carried some responding clones, suggesting that cross-reactive memory joined. Contracting clones, day 15 to 85, had balanced CD4/CD8, and later expanders favored CD4+.

Germline assignment: CDR1 MGHRA and CDR2 YSYEKL. The V end lost 3 bases, the J end lost 4 bases, and 18 bases lay between the germline ends. This CDR3 has 16 residues. This clonotype was counted ten times or more. Its cognate antigen is unknown. After 5'RACE with constant-segment primers, TCR alpha and TCR beta cDNA libraries carrying sample barcodes and UMIs were obtained. TCRdb itself ran the 5' RACE reads through MiXCR, one entry per CDR3 protein. The repertoire includes a few hundred thousand distinct CDR3 sequences, around 10% of them detected once, and around 20% sits in the top ten. J is TRBJ1-2 and V is TRBV4-1, with D possibly TRBD1 on 5 matching bases. The receptor comes from a young man who had mild COVID-19 (a few samples of this study predate the infection). Cell type and time point are not known. Sequencing was performed on PBMCs or a T cell subset sorted from them (not recorded which). CDR3 in DNA: TGCGCCAGCAGCCAGGGCCGGGGGACGGCGGTCTATGGCTACACCTTC. It is translated as CASSQGRGTAVYGYTF.